The source of this T cell receptor beta chain is a study of blood T cell repertoires in COVID-19. Across the whole study: Collection of acute and convalescent COVID-19 samples took place in the United States, Italy and Spain. From T cells, B-cell-depleted T cells, or PBMCs came the material, which was cDNA or gDNA.

Seattle researchers signed up patients amid active infection and tracked them longitudinally. Assay used: immunoSEQ multiplex PCR; TCRdb lists only in-frame clones, some missing. The top ten hold around 16% of the sample, which has fewer than 300,000 clones, approximately 84% seen once. CDR1 is MNHEY, CDR2 SMNVEV, per germline (reference sequence). V was pared by 1 base and J by 4 bases, with 11 bases between. The CDR3 loop spans 15 amino acids. This clone was observed a few times. Sequenced material: peripheral blood. This receptor was identified in a person aged 70 to 85 with COVID-19, enrolled during active disease. The V and J genes are TRBV27 and TRBJ2-1; D perhaps matches TRBD2 (7 bases). CDR3 residues: CASSLWGGLYNEQFF. As DNA, the CDR3 is TGTGCCAGCAGTTTATGGGGGGGCCTTTACAATGAGCAGTTCTTC.